The table lists the clone carrying this T cell receptor (beta chain) with a few counts. Its target is not known. The data stem from a study of post-analysis software for immune sequencing data. Broader study findings: Patients had higher frequencies than controls of roughly five TRBV segments, including TRBV5-6, TRBV5-1 and TRBV20-1.

The V end lost 7 bases, the J end lost 10 bases, and 20 bases lay between the germline ends. The CDR3 consists of 15 residues. Unique molecular identifiers were present in the TCR beta cDNA libraries. MiXCR was run by TCRdb on the PCR reads, yielding one entry per CDR3 protein. This table holds approximately 730,000 distinct CDR3 sequences, roughly 29% found once. The J gene is TRBJ1-6, the V gene TRBV12-3 or TRBV12-4; the D gene is possibly TRBD1 (5 bases). Sequenced input: blood. The sequence was obtained from a girl aged 5 to 17 with multiple sclerosis. CDR3 sequence (DNA): TGTGCCAGCACCCGTCGGTCAGGGTTGGACTCACCCCTCCACTTT. Its translation is CASTRRSGLDSPLHF.